Listed below are T cell receptor beta chains from one sample, sequenced in a study of blood T cell repertoires in COVID-19. Generated by immunoSEQ multiplex PCR, the TCRdb table keeps only in-frame clones and is missing some. The sample yields 60,000 or so clones, approximately 81% seen once. Sequencing was carried out using peripheral blood. The receptors originated from a woman older than 75 with acute or convalescent COVID-19. Each CDR3 is given with its conserved first and last residue. D genes are given only for firm matches. Size values are once, few and many counts, or a class for expanded clones, and some rows have none.

TRBV25-1	.	.	TRBJ1-1	TGTGCCAGCAGTGAAACAAGACAGTTCACTGAAGCTTTCTTT	CASSETRQFTEAFF
TRBV15	.	.	TRBJ2-7	TGTGCCACCAGCCGAGGGAACCGGGGGTCCTACGAGCAGTACTTC	CATSRGNRGSYEQYF
TRBV3-1/TRBV3-2	.	.	TRBJ2-3	TGTGCCAGCAGCCTCGGGGATACAGATACGCAGTATTTT	CASSLGDTDTQYF
TRBV5-4	TRBD1	.	TRBJ1-4	TGTGCCAGCAGCTCCCGGGGGACAGGGAGTCCTGTTAGGCTGTTTTTT	CASSSRGTGSPVRLFF
TRBV7-9	.	.	TRBJ1-1	TGTGCCAGCAGCCCCCTAATTGACAGGCCAAAGGCTTTCTTT	CASSPLIDRPKAFF
TRBV5-1	TRBD1	.	TRBJ1-2	TGCGCCAGCGGTACCGGGACAGTTGCTGGCTACACCTTC	CASGTGTVAGYTF
TRBV5-4	.	once	TRBJ1-2	TGTGCCAGCAGCAGCCTGGGGGGTAACTATGGCTACACCTTC	CASSSLGGNYGYTF
TRBV19	.	.	TRBJ2-3	TGTGCCAGTAGTTCCGGTCGAATGAGCGCAGATACGCAGTATTTT	CASSSGRMSADTQYF
TRBV12-5	.	once	TRBJ1-2	TGTGCTAGTGGTACAGGGTTGGGCTATGGCTACACCTTC	CASGTGLGYGYTF
TRBV2	.	.	TRBJ1-5	TGTTCCAGCACCTCAACTGGGGGGAATCAGCCCCAGCATTTT	CSSTSTGGNQPQHF